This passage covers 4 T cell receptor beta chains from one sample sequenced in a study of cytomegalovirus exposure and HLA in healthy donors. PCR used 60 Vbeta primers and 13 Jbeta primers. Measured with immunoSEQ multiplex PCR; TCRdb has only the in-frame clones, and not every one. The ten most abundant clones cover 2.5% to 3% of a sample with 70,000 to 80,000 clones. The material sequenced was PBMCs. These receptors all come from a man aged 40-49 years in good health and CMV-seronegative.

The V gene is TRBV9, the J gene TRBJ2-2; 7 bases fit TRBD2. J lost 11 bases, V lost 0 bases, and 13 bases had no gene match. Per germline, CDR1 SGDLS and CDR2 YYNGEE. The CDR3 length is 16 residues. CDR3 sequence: CASSVVPGGITSELFF. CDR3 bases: TGTGCCAGCAGCGTAGTCCCGGGGGGAATAACGAGCGAGCTGTTTTTT. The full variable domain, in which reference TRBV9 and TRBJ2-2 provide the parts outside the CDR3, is DSGVTQTPKHLITATGQRVTLRCSPRSGDLSVYWYQQSLDQGLQFLIQYYNGEERAKGNILERFSAQQFPDLHSELNLSSLELGDSALYFCASSVVPGGITSELFFGEGSRLTVL.

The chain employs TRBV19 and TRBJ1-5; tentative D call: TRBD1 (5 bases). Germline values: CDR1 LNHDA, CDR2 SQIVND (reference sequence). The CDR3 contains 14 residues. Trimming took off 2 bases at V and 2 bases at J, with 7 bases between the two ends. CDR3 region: CASSIQGGNQPQHF. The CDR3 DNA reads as TGTGCCAGTAGTATACAGGGCGGCAATCAGCCCCAGCATTTT.

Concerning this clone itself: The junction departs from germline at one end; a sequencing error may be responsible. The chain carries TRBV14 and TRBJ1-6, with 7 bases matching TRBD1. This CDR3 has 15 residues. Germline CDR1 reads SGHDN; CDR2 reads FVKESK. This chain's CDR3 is CASSEKTGFNLPLHF. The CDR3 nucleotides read TGTGCCAGCAGCGAAAAGACAGGGTTTAATTTACCCCTCCACTTT.

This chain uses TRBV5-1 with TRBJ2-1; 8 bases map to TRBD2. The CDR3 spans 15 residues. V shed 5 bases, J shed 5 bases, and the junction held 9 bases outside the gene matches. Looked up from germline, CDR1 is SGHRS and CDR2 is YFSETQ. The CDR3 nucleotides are TGCGCCAGCAGGGCCGGGACTAGTGAAGACAATGAGCAGTTCTTC. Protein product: CASRAGTSEDNEQFF.